The 28 T cell receptor beta chains given below trace back to one sample, sequenced in a study of identical twins. One entry per CDR3 protein, called by TCRdb with MiXCR from the 5' RACE reads. The sample holds hundreds of thousands of distinct CDR3 sequences; 8.5% to 9% are singletons and the top ten take around 0.95%. In addition, the sample was reused for a study of yellow fever vaccine responses in identical twins.

The specimen sequenced was PBMCs. The receptors come from a woman under 30 in good health.

This clonotype was counted at least ten times. The chain couples TRBV4-2 to TRBJ2-1; TRBD1 agrees at 8 bases. Germline trimming cut 4 bases from V and 4 bases from J; bases unmatched to any gene: 9. CDR3 size: 16 residues. Germline assignment: CDR1 LGHNA and CDR2 YNFKEQ. CDR3 sequence: CASSPDSRTGYNEQFF. CDR3 bases: TGTGCCAGCAGCCCCGACTCCCGGACAGGGTACAATGAGCAGTTCTTC.

The J gene is TRBJ2-5, the V gene TRBV12-3 or TRBV12-4; perhaps TRBD1 as D (6 bases). The CDR3 runs to 16 residues. Trimming cost V 5 bases and J 0 bases, with 16 bases left between them. This chain's CDR3 is CASSDEGDPNQETQYF. CDR3 nucleotide sequence: TGTGCCAGCAGTGACGAGGGGGACCCAAACCAAGAGACCCAGTACTTC.

The chain joins TRBV15 to TRBJ2-1; D assignment may be TRBD1 or TRBD2 (5 bases each). This CDR3 is 15 amino acids long. Germline loops: CDR1 LNHNV, CDR2 YYDKDF (reference sequence). With 9 bases removed from V and 5 bases from J, the gap between germline ends came to 20 bases. This CDR3 reads CATQRIRDPNNEQFF. CDR3 coding DNA: TGTGCCACTCAGCGTATACGGGACCCAAACAATGAGCAGTTCTTC. Filled out from reference TRBV15 and TRBJ2-1, the complete variable domain reads DAMVIQNPRYQVTQFGKPVTLSCSQTLNHNVMYWYQQKSSQAPKLLFHYYDKDFNNEADTPDNFQSRRPNTSFCFLDIRSPGLGDTAMYLCATQRIRDPNNEQFFGPGTRLTVL.

Comments on this clonotype: The junction does not match germline at one end; this may be a read error. The rearrangement joins TRBV7-2 to TRBJ2-7; D is possibly TRBD2 (6 bases). Germline V gives CDR1 SGHTA, CDR2 FQGNSA. This CDR3 is 14 amino acids long. CDR3 region: CASSIAAISYEQYF. CDR3 coding DNA: TGTGCCAGCAGCATAGCGGCAATCTCCTACGAGCAGTACTTC. Looking up the rest from reference TRBV7-2 and TRBJ2-7 gives the full variable domain: GAGVSQSPSNKVTEKGKDVELRCDPISGHTALYWYRQSLGQGLEFLIYFQGNSAPDKSGLPSDRFSAERTGGSVSTLTIQRTQQEDSAVYLCASSIAAISYEQYFGPGTRLTVT.

This clonotype was counted many times. The gene calls are TRBV18 and TRBJ2-3; 8 bases line up with TRBD1. This CDR3 contains 12 residues. With V trimmed by 5 bases and J by 5 bases, 0 bases remained unmatched. Germline V gives CDR1 KGHSH, CDR2 LQKENI. The CDR3 region has the DNA TGTGCCAGCTCAGACAGGGGAGATACGCAGTATTTT. Amino acids: CASSDRGDTQYF.

This clonotype was observed a few times. The V and J genes are TRBV27 and TRBJ2-1; 9 positions agree with TRBD2. J was trimmed by 7 bases and V by 5 bases; bases with no gene match: 21. CDR1 and CDR2 (germline): MNHEY, SMNVEV (reference sequence). This CDR3 has 19 residues. CDR3 sequence: CASSRIAGGPGSSRNEQFF. The CDR3 DNA reads as TGTGCCAGCAGTCGGATTGCGGGGGGGCCGGGGTCGAGTAGGAATGAGCAGTTCTTC.

This clonotype was observed many times. The genes are TRBV6-5 and TRBJ2-7, with TRBD1 matching 11 bases. This CDR3 comprises 15 residues. CDR1 MNHEY and CDR2 SVGAGI come from the germline V gene. V lost 4 bases to trimming and J lost 3 bases; unmatched junction nucleotides: 5. The CDR3 reads CASSSSGTGGYEQYF. As DNA, the CDR3 is TGTGCCAGCAGTTCGAGTGGGACAGGGGGCTACGAGCAGTACTTC.

V gene TRBV24-1 combines with J gene TRBJ2-5; no clear D. Germline assignment: CDR1 KGHDR and CDR2 SFDVKD. V lost 4 bases, J lost 4 bases, and 3 bases lay in between. The CDR3 contains 11 residues. The CDR3 loop reads CATSERETQYF. For the CDR3, the DNA is TGTGCCACCAGTGAGAGAGAGACCCAGTACTTC.

The rearrangement links TRBV7-2 to TRBJ2-7; the match to TRBD1 covers 12 bases. V shed 5 bases and J 9 bases; nucleotides not matched to a gene: 11. The CDR3 is 15 residues long. Looked up from germline, CDR1 is SGHTA and CDR2 is FQGNSA. CDR3 residues: CASSLTGTGGQRQYF. The CDR3 coding sequence is TGTGCCAGCAGCCTAACCGGGACAGGGGGCCAGAGGCAGTACTTC.

This clonotype came up a few times. This chain joins TRBV29-1 and TRBJ2-4; D possibly corresponds to TRBD1 (6 bases). CDR3 length: 14 residues. Trimming took off 6 bases at V and 4 bases at J, with 16 bases between the two ends. The germline CDR1 and CDR2 sequences are SQVTM and ANQGSEA. CDR3 sequence: CSVFADRLKNIQYF. In nucleotides, the CDR3 is TGCAGCGTCTTCGCCGACAGGCTTAAAAACATTCAGTACTTC.

This chain links TRBV24-1 with TRBJ2-1; D ambiguous. The ends were cut back, 5 bases at V and 8 bases at J, with 15 bases in the middle. This CDR3 region has 14 residues. Germline lookup yields CDR1 KGHDR and CDR2 SFDVKD. The CDR3 here is CATSGAAAAHEQFF. CDR3 in DNA: TGTGCCACCAGTGGGGCGGCCGCCGCCCATGAGCAGTTCTTC.

The V gene is TRBV3-1, the J gene TRBJ1-2; D is uncertain. Germline CDR1 is LGHDT and CDR2 is YNNKEL (reference sequence). Trimming stripped 0 bases from V and 0 bases from J, with 11 bases between. The CDR3 length is 16 residues. DNA for the CDR3: TGTGCCAGCAGCCAAGATTTAACGGAAGCTAACTATGGCTACACCTTC. Its protein is CASSQDLTEANYGYTF.

This clonotype was observed many times. This chain links TRBV5-1 with TRBJ2-1; D is ambiguous. Germline V lookup: CDR1 SGHRS, CDR2 YFSETQ. The CDR3 is made up of 12 amino acids. V dropped 5 bases and J dropped 8 bases, with 11 bases sitting between them. CDR3 sequence (DNA): TGCGCCAGCAGTCCCCAGGCGGATGAGCAGTTCTTC. This codes for CASSPQADEQFF.

Only a few counts were recorded for this clonotype. This may be a read error: a much more frequent sequence differs by one nucleotide. The rearrangement links TRBV7-9 to TRBJ2-1; maybe TRBD2 (6 bases). The CDR3 totals 14 residues. Germline CDR1 and CDR2: SEHNR and FQNEAQ (reference sequence). The CDR3, as DNA: TGTGCCAGCAGCTTACGGGACTCCGACAATGAGCAGTTCTTC. Amino acids: CASSLRDSDNEQFF.

This clonotype was counted between two and nine times. V gene TRBV6-2 or TRBV6-3 combines with J gene TRBJ2-7, with 8 bases identical to TRBD2. Germline V gives CDR1 MNHEY, CDR2 SVGEGT. The CDR3 is 16 residues long. The junction had 8 bases not matched to a gene; V was cut back by 0 bases and J by 4 bases. The CDR3 bases are TGTGCCAGCAGTTACTCGAGGAGCGGGAGTTGGTACGAGCAGTACTTC. It codes for CASSYSRSGSWYEQYF.

The rearrangement joins TRBV3-1 to TRBJ2-1; 7 bases match TRBD1. CDR1 is LGHDT and CDR2 is YNNKEL in the germline V gene (reference sequence). The CDR3 length is 16 residues. The junction had 7 bases not matched to a gene; V was cut back by 2 bases and J by 3 bases. CDR3 sequence reads: CASSQRPGQIYNEQFF. The DNA for the CDR3 is TGTGCCAGCAGCCAAAGACCGGGACAGATCTACAATGAGCAGTTCTTC.

This clonotype was detected only a few times. The V and J genes are TRBV6-1 and TRBJ2-7; perhaps TRBD2 as D (5 bases). Germline V gene sequence: CDR1 MNHNS, CDR2 SASEGT. V shed 6 bases and J shed 4 bases, with 16 bases lying between them. The CDR3 spans 14 residues. For the CDR3, the DNA is TGTGCCAGCAGGCCTCTAGCTACTCAATACGAGCAGTACTTC. Amino acids: CASRPLATQYEQYF.

The table lists this clonotype with a few counts. The rearrangement joins TRBV30 to TRBJ2-2; 9 nucleotides align to TRBD1. J gave up 0 bases and V 3 bases, and 11 bases lay outside the gene matches. CDR1 GTSNPN and CDR2 SVGIG come from the germline V gene (reference sequence). The CDR3 runs 18 residues. The CDR3 spells CAWSGGTGGQPNTGELFF. The CDR3 nucleotides read TGTGCCTGGAGCGGAGGCACAGGGGGCCAACCGAACACCGGGGAGCTGTTTTTT.

The chain is built from TRBV7-2 and TRBJ1-5; D is ambiguous. Germline loops: CDR1 SGHTA, CDR2 FQGNSA. This CDR3 is 14 amino acids long. Trimming cost V 3 bases and J 2 bases, with 8 bases left between them. The CDR3 DNA reads TGTGCCAGCAGCTTGCAGTATGGCAATCAGCCCCAGCATTTT. Amino acid sequence: CASSLQYGNQPQHF. Complete variable domain (other parts from reference TRBV7-2 and TRBJ1-5): GAGVSQSPSNKVTEKGKDVELRCDPISGHTALYWYRQSLGQGLEFLIYFQGNSAPDKSGLPSDRFSAERTGGSVSTLTIQRTQQEDSAVYLCASSLQYGNQPQHFGDGTRLSIL.

The chain employs TRBV5-5 and TRBJ2-7, with 9 bases lining up with TRBD1. Germline V CDR1 and CDR2: SGHKS, YYEKEE (reference sequence). There are 18 residues in the CDR3. Trimming cost V 0 bases and J 0 bases; bases outside gene matches: 10. The CDR3 protein is CASSLGPPGQGLSYEQYF. Written as DNA, the CDR3 is TGTGCCAGCAGCTTGGGACCACCGGGACAGGGCCTCTCCTACGAGCAGTACTTC.

This clonotype has a handful of counts. The J gene is TRBJ2-1, the V gene TRBV4-3, with TRBD1 matching 10 bases. CDR1 LGHNA and CDR2 YSLEER come from the germline V gene. CDR3 size: 16 residues. The V gene end was trimmed by 0 bases and the J gene end by 7 bases; junction bases not matched to a gene: 6. CDR3 DNA: TGCGCCAGCAGCCAAGACGGGGACAGGGGAGAAAATGAGCAGTTCTTC. Protein: CASSQDGDRGENEQFF.

This clonotype was counted at least ten times. J is TRBJ2-1 and V is TRBV7-8; D gene uncertain. Per germline, CDR1 SGHVS and CDR2 FQNEAQ. This CDR3 spans 18 amino acids. V was cut by 2 bases and J by 0 bases, with 17 bases left in between. The CDR3 sequence: CASSLNPKLRSSYNEQFF. The CDR3 coding sequence is TGTGCCAGCAGCTTAAATCCAAAACTAAGGAGCTCCTACAATGAGCAGTTCTTC.

The chain is built from TRBV6-5 and TRBJ2-7, with 7 positions matching TRBD2. CDR3 length equals 16 residues. The V gene's germline CDR1 is MNHEY and CDR2 SVGAGI. J gave up 3 bases and V 0 bases, and 8 bases lay outside the gene matches. The chain's CDR3 is CASSYSPSGELYEQYF. The CDR3 DNA sequence: TGTGCCAGCAGTTACTCCCCCAGCGGGGAGCTCTACGAGCAGTACTTC.

This clonotype has only a few counts. The chain is built from TRBV12-3 or TRBV12-4 and TRBJ2-3, with D tentatively TRBD1 (5 bases). This CDR3 comprises 13 residues. V gave up 11 bases and J gave up 4 bases, with 16 bases separating them. The CDR3 spells CAGSQGPPDTQYF. In DNA, the CDR3 is TGTGCCGGATCTCAGGGTCCCCCAGATACGCAGTATTTT.

The chain has TRBV18 and TRBJ2-7; weak D call: TRBD2 (6 bases). The V gene's germline CDR1 is KGHSH and CDR2 LQKENI. CDR3 length equals 17 residues. V shed 4 bases and J shed 1 base, with 20 bases lying between them. For the CDR3, the DNA is TGTGCCAGCTCACAGACTACCGGGACTCCTATATCCTACGAGCAGTACTTC. Translation gives CASSQTTGTPISYEQYF. Using reference TRBV18 and TRBJ2-7 for the parts outside the CDR3, the full variable domain is NAGVMQNPRHLVRRRGQEARLRCSPMKGHSHVYWYRQLPEEGLKFMVYLQKENIIDESGMPKERFSAEFPKEGPSILRIQQVVRGDSAAYFCASSQTTGTPISYEQYFGPGTRLTVT.

This clonotype showed up just a few times. The chain recombines TRBV6-1 with TRBJ1-6; D may be TRBD1 (6 bases). This CDR3 has 14 amino acids. Germline V gene lookup returns CDR1 MNHNS and CDR2 SASEGT. Trimming shortened V by 7 bases and J by 6 bases, and 13 bases separated the two germline ends. Here the CDR3 DNA reads TGTGCCAGCACCCAACAGGGACCTAATTCACCCCTCCACTTT. The encoded protein is CASTQQGPNSPLHF.

This clonotype was detected a few times. The chain is built from TRBV4-1 and TRBJ2-7, with 7 bases that match TRBD1. The germline gives CDR1 MGHRA, CDR2 YSYEKL. The CDR3 is made up of 16 amino acids. Trimming removed 0 bases from V and 7 bases from J; junction bases left unmatched: 12. The CDR3 coding sequence is TGCGCCAGCAGCCAAGATACCGCCAGGGCCAGGGGGGAGCAGTACTTC. The encoded protein is CASSQDTARARGEQYF.

The rearrangement uses TRBV2 and TRBJ2-6; D uncertain. The length of the CDR3 is 17 residues. CDR1 and CDR2 (germline): SNHLY, FYNNEI. V lost 7 bases and J 0 bases, leaving 16 bases between the germline ends. The CDR3 DNA follows: TGTGCCAGCACCCTATGGGTCCGGAGCTCTGGGGCCAACGTCCTGACTTTC. Protein sequence: CASTLWVRSSGANVLTF.